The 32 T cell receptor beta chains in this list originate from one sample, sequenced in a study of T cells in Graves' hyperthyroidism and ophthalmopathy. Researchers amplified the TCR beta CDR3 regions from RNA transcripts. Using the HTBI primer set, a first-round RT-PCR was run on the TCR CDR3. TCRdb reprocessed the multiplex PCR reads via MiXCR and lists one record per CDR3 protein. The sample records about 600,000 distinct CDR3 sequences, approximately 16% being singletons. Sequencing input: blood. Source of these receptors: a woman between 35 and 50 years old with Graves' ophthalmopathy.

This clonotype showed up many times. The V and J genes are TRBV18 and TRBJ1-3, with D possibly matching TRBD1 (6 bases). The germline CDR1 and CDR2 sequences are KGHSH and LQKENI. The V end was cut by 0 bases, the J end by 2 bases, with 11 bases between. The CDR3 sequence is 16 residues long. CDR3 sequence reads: CASSPPNHRAGNTIYF. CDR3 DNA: TGTGCCAGCTCACCACCGAATCACAGGGCTGGAAACACCATATATTTT.

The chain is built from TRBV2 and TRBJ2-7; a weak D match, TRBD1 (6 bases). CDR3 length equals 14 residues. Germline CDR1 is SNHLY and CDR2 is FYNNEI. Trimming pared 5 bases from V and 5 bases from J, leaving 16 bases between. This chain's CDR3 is CASSTQGGGHEQYF. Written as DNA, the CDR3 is TGTGCCAGCAGTACTCAGGGTGGGGGCCACGAGCAGTACTTC.

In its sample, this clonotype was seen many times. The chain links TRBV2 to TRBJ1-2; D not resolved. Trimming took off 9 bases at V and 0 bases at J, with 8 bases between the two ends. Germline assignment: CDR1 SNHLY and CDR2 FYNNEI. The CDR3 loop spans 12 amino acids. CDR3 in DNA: TGTGCCAGTCAGAATACTAACTATGGCTACACCTTC. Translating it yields CASQNTNYGYTF.

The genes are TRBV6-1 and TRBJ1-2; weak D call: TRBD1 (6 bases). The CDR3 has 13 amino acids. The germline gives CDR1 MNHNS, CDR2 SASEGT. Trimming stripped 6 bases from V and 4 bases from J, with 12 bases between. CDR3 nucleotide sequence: TGTGCCAGCAGCTCCATGGACAGCTATGGCTACACCTTC. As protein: CASSSMDSYGYTF.

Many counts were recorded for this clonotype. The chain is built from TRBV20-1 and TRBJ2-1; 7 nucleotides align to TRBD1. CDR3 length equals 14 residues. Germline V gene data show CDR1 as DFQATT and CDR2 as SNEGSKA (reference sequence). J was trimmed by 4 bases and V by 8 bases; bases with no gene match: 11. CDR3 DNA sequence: TGCAGTACCAGACAGGGATTGGAATACAATGAGCAGTTCTTC. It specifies CSTRQGLEYNEQFF.

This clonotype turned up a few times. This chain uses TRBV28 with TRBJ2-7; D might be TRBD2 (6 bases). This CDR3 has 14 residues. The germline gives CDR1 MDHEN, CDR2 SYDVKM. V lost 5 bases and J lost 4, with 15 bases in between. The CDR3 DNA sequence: TGTGCCAGCAGTCTCCGCGGAGGGCCTTACGAGCAGTACTTC. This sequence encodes CASSLRGGPYEQYF.

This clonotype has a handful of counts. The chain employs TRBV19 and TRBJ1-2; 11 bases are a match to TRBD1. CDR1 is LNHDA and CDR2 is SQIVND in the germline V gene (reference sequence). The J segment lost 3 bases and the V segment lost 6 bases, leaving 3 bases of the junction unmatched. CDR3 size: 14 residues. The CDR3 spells CASSWTGGDYGYTF. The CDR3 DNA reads TGTGCCAGTAGCTGGACAGGGGGCGACTATGGCTACACCTTC.

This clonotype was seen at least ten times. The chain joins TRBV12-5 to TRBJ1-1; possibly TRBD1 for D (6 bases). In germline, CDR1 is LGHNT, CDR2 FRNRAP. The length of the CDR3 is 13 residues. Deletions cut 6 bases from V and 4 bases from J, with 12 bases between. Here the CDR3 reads CASGSPRGTEAFF. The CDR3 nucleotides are TGTGCTAGTGGCAGCCCCAGGGGCACTGAAGCTTTCTTT.

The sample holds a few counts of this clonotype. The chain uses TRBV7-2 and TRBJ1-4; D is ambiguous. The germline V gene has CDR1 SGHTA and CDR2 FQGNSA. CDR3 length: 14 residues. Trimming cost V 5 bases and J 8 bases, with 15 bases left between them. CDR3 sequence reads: CASSPDPTQEKLFF. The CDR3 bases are TGTGCCAGCAGCCCGGACCCAACCCAAGAAAAACTGTTTTTT. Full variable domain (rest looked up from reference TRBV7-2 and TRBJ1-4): GAGVSQSPSNKVTEKGKDVELRCDPISGHTALYWYRQSLGQGLEFLIYFQGNSAPDKSGLPSDRFSAERTGGSVSTLTIQRTQQEDSAVYLCASSPDPTQEKLFFGSGTQLSVL.

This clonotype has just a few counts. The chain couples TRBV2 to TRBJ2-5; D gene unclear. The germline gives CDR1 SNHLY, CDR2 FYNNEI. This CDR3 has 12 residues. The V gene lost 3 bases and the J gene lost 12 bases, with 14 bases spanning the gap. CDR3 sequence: CASSDRRTPEYF. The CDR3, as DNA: TGTGCCAGCAGTGACAGGAGAACACCAGAGTACTTC.

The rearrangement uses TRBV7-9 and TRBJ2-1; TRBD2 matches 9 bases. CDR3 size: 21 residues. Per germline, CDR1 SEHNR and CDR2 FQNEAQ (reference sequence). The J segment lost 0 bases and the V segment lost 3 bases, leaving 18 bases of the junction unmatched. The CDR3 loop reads CASSFGLVKRLAASSYNEQFF. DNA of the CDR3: TGTGCCAGCAGCTTTGGGTTGGTTAAACGACTAGCGGCAAGCTCCTACAATGAGCAGTTCTTC.

CDR3 loop: CPQDPYEQYF. The CDR3 nucleotides read TGTCCCCAGGACCCCTACGAGCAGTACTTC. V and J are TRBV6-5 and TRBJ2-7; D gene ambiguous. Germline V CDR1 and CDR2: MNHEY, SVGAGI. The CDR3 is 10 residues long.

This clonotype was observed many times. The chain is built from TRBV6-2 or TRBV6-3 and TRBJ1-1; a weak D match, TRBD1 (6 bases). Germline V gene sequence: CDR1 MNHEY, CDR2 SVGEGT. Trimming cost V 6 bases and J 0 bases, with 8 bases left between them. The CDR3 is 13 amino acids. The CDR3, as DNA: TGTGCCAGCAGGACAGGACTGAACACTGAAGCTTTCTTT. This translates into CASRTGLNTEAFF.

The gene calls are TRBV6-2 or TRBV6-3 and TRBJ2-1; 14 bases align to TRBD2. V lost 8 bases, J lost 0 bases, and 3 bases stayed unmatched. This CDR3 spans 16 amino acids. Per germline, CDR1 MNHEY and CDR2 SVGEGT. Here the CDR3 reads CASRGLAGGSYNEQFF. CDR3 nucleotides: TGTGCCAGCCGAGGACTAGCGGGAGGCTCCTACAATGAGCAGTTCTTC.

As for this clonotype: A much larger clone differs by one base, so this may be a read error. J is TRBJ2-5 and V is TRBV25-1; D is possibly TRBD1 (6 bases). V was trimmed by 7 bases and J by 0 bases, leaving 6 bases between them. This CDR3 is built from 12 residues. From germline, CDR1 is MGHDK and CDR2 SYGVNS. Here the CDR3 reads CASNRDQETQYF. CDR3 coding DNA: TGTGCCAGCAACAGGGACCAAGAGACCCAGTACTTC. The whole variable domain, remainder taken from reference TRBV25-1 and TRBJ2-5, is EADIYQTPRYLVIGTGKKITLECSQTMGHDKMYWYQQDPGMELHLIHYSYGVNSTEKGDLSSESTVSRIRTEHFPLTLESARPSHTSQYLCASNRDQETQYFGPGTRLLVL.

The CDR3 region has the DNA TGTGCCAGCAGCCCCACGGCGGGGGGCGCCTATGAGCAGTTCTTC. Its protein is CASSPTAGGAYEQFF. The gene calls are TRBV7-2 and TRBJ2-1, with 8 positions matching TRBD2. Germline CDR1 SGHTA, CDR2 FQGNSA. The J segment lost 8 bases and the V segment lost 5 bases, leaving 11 bases of the junction unmatched. CDR3 length: 15 residues. The whole variable domain, filled in from reference TRBV7-2 and TRBJ2-1, reads GAGVSQSPSNKVTEKGKDVELRCDPISGHTALYWYRQSLGQGLEFLIYFQGNSAPDKSGLPSDRFSAERTGGSVSTLTIQRTQQEDSAVYLCASSPTAGGAYEQFFGPGTRLTVL.

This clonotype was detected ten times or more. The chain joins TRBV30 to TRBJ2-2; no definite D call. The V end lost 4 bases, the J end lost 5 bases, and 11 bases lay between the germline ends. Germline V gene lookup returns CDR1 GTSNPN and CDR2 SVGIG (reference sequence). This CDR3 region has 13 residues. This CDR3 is CAWKASRTGELFF. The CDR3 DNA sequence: TGTGCCTGGAAAGCCAGTCGTACCGGGGAGCTGTTTTTT.

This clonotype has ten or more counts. CDR3 amino acids: CAISSGGAANEQFF. As DNA, the CDR3 is TGTGCCATCTCCTCGGGGGGGGCAGCCAATGAGCAGTTCTTC. This chain connects TRBV28 to TRBJ2-1; TRBD2 agrees at 8 bases. This CDR3 is 14 amino acids long. V dropped 10 bases and J dropped 6; count of bases not matched to a gene: 11. Germline values: CDR1 MDHEN, CDR2 SYDVKM. Drawing the rest from reference TRBV28 and TRBJ2-1, the complete variable domain is DVKVTQSSRYLVKRTGEKVFLECVQDMDHENMFWYRQDPGLGLRLIYFSYDVKMKEKGDIPEGYSVSREKKERFSLILESASTNQTSMYLCAISSGGAANEQFFGPGTRLTVL.

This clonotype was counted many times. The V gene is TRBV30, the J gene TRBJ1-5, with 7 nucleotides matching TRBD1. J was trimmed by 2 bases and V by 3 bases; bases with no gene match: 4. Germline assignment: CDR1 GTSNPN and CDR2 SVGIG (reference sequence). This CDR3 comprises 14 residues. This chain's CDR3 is CAWRETGGNQPQHF. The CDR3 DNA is TGTGCCTGGAGGGAAACAGGGGGCAATCAGCCCCAGCATTTT. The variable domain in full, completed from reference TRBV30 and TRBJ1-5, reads SQTIHQWPATLVQPVGSPLSLECTVEGTSNPNLYWYRQAAGRGLQLLFYSVGIGQISSEVPQNLSASRPQDRQFILSSKKLLLSDSGFYLCAWRETGGNQPQHFGDGTRLSIL.

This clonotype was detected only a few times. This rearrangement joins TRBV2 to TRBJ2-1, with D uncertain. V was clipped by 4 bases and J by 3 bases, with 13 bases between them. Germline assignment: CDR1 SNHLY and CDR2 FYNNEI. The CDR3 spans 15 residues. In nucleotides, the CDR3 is TGTGCCAGCAGTGTTCAGGCCCATGGCTACAATGAGCAGTTCTTC. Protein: CASSVQAHGYNEQFF.

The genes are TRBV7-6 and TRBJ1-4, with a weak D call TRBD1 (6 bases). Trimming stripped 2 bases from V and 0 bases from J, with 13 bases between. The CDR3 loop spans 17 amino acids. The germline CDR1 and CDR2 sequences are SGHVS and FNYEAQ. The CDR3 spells CASSLSQGTATNEKLFF. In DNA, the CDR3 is TGTGCCAGCAGCTTATCCCAGGGGACTGCAACTAATGAAAAACTGTTTTTT.

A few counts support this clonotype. Here the CDR3 reads CASSPTPGAVGTEAFF. In DNA, the CDR3 is TGTGCCAGCTCACCCACCCCTGGGGCCGTTGGCACTGAAGCTTTCTTT. This rearrangement joins TRBV18 to TRBJ1-1; maybe TRBD1 (5 bases). This CDR3 is 16 amino acids long. Trimming took off 3 bases at V and 4 bases at J, with 18 bases between the two ends. Germline V gene sequence: CDR1 KGHSH, CDR2 LQKENI. Variable domain in full (rest from reference TRBV18 and TRBJ1-1): NAGVMQNPRHLVRRRGQEARLRCSPMKGHSHVYWYRQLPEEGLKFMVYLQKENIIDESGMPKERFSAEFPKEGPSILRIQQVVRGDSAAYFCASSPTPGAVGTEAFFGQGTRLTVV.

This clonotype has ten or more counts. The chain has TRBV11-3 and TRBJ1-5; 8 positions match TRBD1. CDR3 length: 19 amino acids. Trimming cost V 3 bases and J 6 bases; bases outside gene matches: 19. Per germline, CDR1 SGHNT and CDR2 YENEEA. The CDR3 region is CASSLGHLRVGQGSQPQHF. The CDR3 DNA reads TGTGCCAGCAGCTTGGGCCACCTCAGGGTCGGACAGGGAAGTCAGCCCCAGCATTTT.

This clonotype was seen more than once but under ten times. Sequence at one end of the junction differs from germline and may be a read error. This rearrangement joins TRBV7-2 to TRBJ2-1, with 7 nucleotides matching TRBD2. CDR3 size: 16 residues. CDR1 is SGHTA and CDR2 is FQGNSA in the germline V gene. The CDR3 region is CAGSTSGTLSDNEQFF. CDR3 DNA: TGTGCCGGCAGCACCAGCGGGACCCTTTCAGACAATGAGCAGTTCTTC.

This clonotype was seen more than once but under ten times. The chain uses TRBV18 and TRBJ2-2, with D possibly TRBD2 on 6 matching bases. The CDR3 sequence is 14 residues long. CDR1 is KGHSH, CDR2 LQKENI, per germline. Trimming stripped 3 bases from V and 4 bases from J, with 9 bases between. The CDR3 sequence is CASSPTGGTGELFF. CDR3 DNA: TGTGCCAGCTCACCCACCGGGGGCACCGGGGAGCTGTTTTTT.

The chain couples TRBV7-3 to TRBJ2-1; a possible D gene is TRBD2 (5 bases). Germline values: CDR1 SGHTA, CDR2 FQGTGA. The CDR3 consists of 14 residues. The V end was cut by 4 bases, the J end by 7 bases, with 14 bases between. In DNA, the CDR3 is TGTGCCAGCAGCTCCACGTCTACGGGGAATGAGCAGTTCTTC. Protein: CASSSTSTGNEQFF.

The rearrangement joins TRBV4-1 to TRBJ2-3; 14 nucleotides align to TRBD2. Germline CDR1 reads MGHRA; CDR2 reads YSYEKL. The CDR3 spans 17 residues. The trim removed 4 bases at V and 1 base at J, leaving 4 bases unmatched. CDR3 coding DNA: TGCGCCAGCAGCCCTTGGACTAGCGGGGGGCGCACAGATACGCAGTATTTT. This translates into CASSPWTSGGRTDTQYF.

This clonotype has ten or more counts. The CDR3 sequence is CASSQTGAGYTF. The CDR3 DNA follows: TGTGCCAGCAGCCAAACAGGGGCCGGCTACACCTTC. The chain recombines TRBV3-1 with TRBJ1-2; 7 bases map to TRBD1. Germline-derived CDR1 and CDR2 are LGHDT and YNNKEL (reference sequence). The J segment lost 8 bases and the V segment lost 2 bases, leaving 2 bases of the junction unmatched. The CDR3 has 12 residues.

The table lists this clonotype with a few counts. CDR3 sequence reads: CASSEYNMYQPQHF. The CDR3 DNA reads TGTGCCAGCAGTGAATATAACATGTATCAGCCCCAGCATTTT. V and J are TRBV25-1 and TRBJ1-5; D is undetermined. Germline CDR1 MGHDK, CDR2 SYGVNS. The V end lost 0 bases, the J end lost 5 bases, and 8 bases lay between the germline ends. CDR3 size: 14 residues.

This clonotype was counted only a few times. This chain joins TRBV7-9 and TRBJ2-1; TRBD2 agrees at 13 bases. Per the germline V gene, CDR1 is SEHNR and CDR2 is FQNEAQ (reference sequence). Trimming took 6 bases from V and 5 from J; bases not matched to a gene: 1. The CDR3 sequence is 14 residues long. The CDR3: CASRTSGGDNEQFF. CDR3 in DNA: TGTGCCAGCAGAACTAGCGGGGGGGACAATGAGCAGTTCTTC.

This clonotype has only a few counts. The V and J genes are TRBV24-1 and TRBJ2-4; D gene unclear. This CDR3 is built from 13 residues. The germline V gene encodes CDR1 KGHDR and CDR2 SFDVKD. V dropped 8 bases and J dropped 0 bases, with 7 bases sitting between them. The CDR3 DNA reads TGTGCCACCATGGGTCGAGCCAAAAACATTCAGTACTTC. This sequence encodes CATMGRAKNIQYF.

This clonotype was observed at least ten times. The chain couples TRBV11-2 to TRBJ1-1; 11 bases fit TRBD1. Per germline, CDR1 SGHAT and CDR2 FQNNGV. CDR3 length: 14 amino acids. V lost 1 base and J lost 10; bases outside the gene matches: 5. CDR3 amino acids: CASSLGPGQGGAFF. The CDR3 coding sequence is TGTGCCAGCAGCTTAGGACCGGGACAGGGGGGAGCTTTCTTT. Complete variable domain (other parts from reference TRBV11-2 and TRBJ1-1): EAGVAQSPRYKIIEKRQSVAFWCNPISGHATLYWYQQILGQGPKLLIQFQNNGVVDDSQLPKDRFSAERLKGVDSTLKIQPAKLEDSAVYLCASSLGPGQGGAFFGQGTRLTVV.